The clone carrying this TCR beta chain rates as medium-sized. These data are taken from a study of molecular identifiers for immune sequencing clone quantification. CDR3 length: 15 amino acids. Trimming took off 3 bases at V and 1 base at J, with 10 bases between the two ends. The germline V gene encodes CDR1 LNHDA and CDR2 SQIVND (reference sequence). MiXCR, applied by TCRdb to the PCR reads, yields one record per CDR3 protein. The data contain approximately 12,000 distinct CDR3 sequences, 15% to 20% of them singletons. This TCR came from a human donor in good health. Some libraries in this study had Jurkat cell RNA spiked in. The rearrangement links TRBV19 to TRBJ1-5, with D uncertain. The sample was naive CD8+ T cells from blood, with Jurkat cell RNA spiked in. Subset of the sample: FACS-sorted CD8+CD4-CCR7+CD45RA+ naive T cells. CDR3: CASSIFRASNQPQHF. The CDR3 DNA reads TGTGCCAGTAGTATCTTCCGAGCAAGCAATCAGCCCCAGCATTTT.